This T cell receptor (beta chain) is drawn from a study of T cell responses to AZD1222 COVID-19 vaccine. Assay used: immunoSEQ multiplex PCR; TCRdb lists only in-frame clones, some missing. The repertoire holds about 180,000 clones, with 87% as singletons. This clone was seen once. This CDR3 is 17 amino acids long. Trimming removed 0 bases from V and 0 bases from J, with 14 bases in between. Germline V lookup: CDR1 SGHRS, CDR2 YFSETQ. The sequence came from an adult in good health. The chain has TRBV5-1 and TRBJ2-3, with D perhaps TRBD2 (6 bases). Here the sequenced sample was peripheral blood, taken on day 0 of AZD1222 vaccination. In DNA, the CDR3 is TGCGCCAGCAGCTTGGCCCTGCTGCGGGATAGCACAGATACGCAGTATTTT. It specifies CASSLALLRDSTDTQYF.